This record concerns one T cell receptor beta chain sequence. Clones were sequenced by immunoSEQ multiplex PCR, and TCRdb holds only the in-frame ones, with some missing. The sample yields about 230,000 clones, just over 85% seen once. These data are taken from a study of blood T cell repertoires in COVID-19. Across the whole study: PBMCs, B-cell-depleted T cells, or T cells were the source of the cDNA or gDNA that made up the material.

Recovery meant two consecutive negative NP/OP PCR tests, professional clearance, or resolved symptoms. The CDR3 has 14 residues. V was clipped by 7 bases and J by 4 bases; unmatched bases: 8. CDR1 and CDR2 from the germline V gene are MNHEY and SVGAGI. The sequenced sample was PBMCs or T cells enriched from blood (not recorded which). This TCR was sampled from a man aged 18 to 30 who had recovered from COVID-19. This chain links TRBV6-5 with TRBJ2-5, with 8 bases matching TRBD1. In DNA, the CDR3 is TGTGCCAGCAACGACAGGGGAGGAGGAGAGACCCAGTACTTC. Amino acid sequence: CASNDRGGGETQYF.